This T cell receptor (beta chain) was identified during a study of T-cell reconstitution after alpha-beta-depleted transplantation in children. A TCRbeta library incorporating unique molecular identifiers was prepared. A single record per CDR3 protein comes from TCRdb applying MiXCR to the PCR reads. The data contain about 270,000 distinct CDR3 sequences, more than 8% of them singletons. This CDR3 spans 13 amino acids. Deletions cut 4 bases from V and 5 bases from J, with 12 bases between. Germline lookup yields CDR1 MNHNS and CDR2 SASEGT. This sequence originates from a human donor who donated a stem cell graft to a child with SCID. Sequenced here: PBMCs from the stem cell graft donor, sampled from the stem cell graft. V usage is TRBV6-1 and J usage is TRBJ2-7; D is perhaps TRBD1 (5 bases). The CDR3: CASSVQGNNEQYF. DNA of the CDR3: TGTGCCAGCAGTGTGCAGGGAAACAACGAGCAGTACTTC.